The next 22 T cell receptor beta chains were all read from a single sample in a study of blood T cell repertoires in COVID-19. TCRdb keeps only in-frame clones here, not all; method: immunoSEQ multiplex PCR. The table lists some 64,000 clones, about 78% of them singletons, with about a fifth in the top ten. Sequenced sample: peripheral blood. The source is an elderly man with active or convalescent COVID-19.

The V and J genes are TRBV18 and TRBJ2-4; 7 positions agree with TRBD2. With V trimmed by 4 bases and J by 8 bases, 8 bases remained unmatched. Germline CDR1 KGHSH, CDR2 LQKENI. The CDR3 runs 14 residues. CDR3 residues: CASSLTGLVHIQYF. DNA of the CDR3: TGTGCCAGCTCACTAACCGGACTAGTGCACATTCAGTACTTC.

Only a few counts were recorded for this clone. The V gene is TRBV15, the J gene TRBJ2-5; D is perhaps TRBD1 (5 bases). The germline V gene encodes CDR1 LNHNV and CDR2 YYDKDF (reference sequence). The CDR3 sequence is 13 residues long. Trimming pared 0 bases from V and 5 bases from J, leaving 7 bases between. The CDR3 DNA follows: TGTGCCACCAGCAGAGATCACAGGGAGACCCAGTACTTC. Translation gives CATSRDHRETQYF.

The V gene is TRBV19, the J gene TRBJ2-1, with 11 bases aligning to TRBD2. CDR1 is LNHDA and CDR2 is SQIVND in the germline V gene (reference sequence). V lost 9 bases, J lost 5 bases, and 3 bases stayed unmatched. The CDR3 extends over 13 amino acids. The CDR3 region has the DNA TGTGCCAGCGGGACTAGCGGAAACAATGAGCAGTTCTTC. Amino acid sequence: CASGTSGNNEQFF. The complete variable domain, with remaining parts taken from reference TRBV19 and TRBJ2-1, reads DGGITQSPKYLFRKEGQNVTLSCEQNLNHDAMYWYRQDPGQGLRLIYYSQIVNDFQKGDIAEGYSVSREKKESFPLTVTSAQKNPTAFYLCASGTSGNNEQFFGPGTRLTVL.

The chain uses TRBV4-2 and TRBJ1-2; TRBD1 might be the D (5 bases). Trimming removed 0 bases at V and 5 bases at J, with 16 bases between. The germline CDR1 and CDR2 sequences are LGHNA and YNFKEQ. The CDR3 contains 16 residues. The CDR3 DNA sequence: TGTGCCAGCAGCCAAGACGGAGGGGCGTCCAATTATGGCTACACCTTC. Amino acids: CASSQDGGASNYGYTF.

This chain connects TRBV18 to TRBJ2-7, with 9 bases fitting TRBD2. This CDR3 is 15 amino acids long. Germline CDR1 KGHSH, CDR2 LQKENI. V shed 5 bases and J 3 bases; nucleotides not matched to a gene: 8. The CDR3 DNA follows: TGTGCCAGCTCAACAGCCGGGACTAGCAACTACGAGCAGTACTTC. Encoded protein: CASSTAGTSNYEQYF.

The CDR3 sequence: CASSSRGANYGYTF. CDR3 in DNA: TGTGCCAGCAGTTCTCGAGGAGCTAACTATGGCTACACCTTC. V and J are TRBV27 and TRBJ1-2; D is ambiguous. The V and J ends lost 4 bases and 0 bases respectively, with 9 bases between them. This CDR3 spans 14 amino acids. Germline-derived CDR1 and CDR2 are MNHEY and SMNVEV (reference sequence).

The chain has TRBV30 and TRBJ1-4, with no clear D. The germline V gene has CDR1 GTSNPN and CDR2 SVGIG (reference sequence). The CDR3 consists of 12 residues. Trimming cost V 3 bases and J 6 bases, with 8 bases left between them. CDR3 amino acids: CAWSASDEKLFF. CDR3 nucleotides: TGTGCCTGGAGCGCCAGTGATGAAAAACTGTTTTTT.

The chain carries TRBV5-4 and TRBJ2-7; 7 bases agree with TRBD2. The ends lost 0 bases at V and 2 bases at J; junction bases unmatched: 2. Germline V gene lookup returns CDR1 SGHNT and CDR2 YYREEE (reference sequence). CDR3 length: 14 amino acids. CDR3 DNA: TGTGCCAGCAGCTTGGGGGGGGGAACCTACGAGCAGTACTTC. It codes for CASSLGGGTYEQYF. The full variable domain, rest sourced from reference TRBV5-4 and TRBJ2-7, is ETGVTQSPTHLIKTRGQQVTLRCSSQSGHNTVSWYQQALGQGPQFIFQYYREEENGRGNFPPRFSGLQFPNYSSELNVNALELDDSALYLCASSLGGGTYEQYFGPGTRLTVT.

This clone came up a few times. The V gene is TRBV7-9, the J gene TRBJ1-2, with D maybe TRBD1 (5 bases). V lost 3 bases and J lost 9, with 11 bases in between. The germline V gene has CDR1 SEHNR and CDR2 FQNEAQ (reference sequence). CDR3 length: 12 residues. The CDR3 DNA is TGTGCCAGCAGCTTCGATGACAGACGCTACACCTTC. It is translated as CASSFDDRRYTF.

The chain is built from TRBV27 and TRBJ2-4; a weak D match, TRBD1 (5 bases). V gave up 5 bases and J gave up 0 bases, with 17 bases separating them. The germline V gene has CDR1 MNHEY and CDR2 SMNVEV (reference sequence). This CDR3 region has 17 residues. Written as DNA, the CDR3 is TGTGCCAGCAGTCAGGGTCCCGATAAGGTAGCCAAAAACATTCAGTACTTC. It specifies CASSQGPDKVAKNIQYF.

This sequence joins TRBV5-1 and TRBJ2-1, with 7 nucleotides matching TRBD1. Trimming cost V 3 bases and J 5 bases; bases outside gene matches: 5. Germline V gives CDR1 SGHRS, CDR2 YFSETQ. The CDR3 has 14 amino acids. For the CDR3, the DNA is TGCGCCAGCAGCTACGGGACAGCAGACAATGAGCAGTTCTTC. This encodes CASSYGTADNEQFF.

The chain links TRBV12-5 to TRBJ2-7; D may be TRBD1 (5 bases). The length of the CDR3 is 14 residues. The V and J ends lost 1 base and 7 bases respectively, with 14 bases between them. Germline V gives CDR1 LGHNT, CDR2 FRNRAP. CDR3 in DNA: TGTGCTAGTGGTTTGGACGGCAGGGCAGGGGAGCAGTACTTC. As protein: CASGLDGRAGEQYF.

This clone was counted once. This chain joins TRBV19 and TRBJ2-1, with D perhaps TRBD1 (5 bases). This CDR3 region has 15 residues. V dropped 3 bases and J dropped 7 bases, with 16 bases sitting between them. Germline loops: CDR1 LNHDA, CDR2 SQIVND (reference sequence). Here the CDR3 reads CASSIRLRGWNEQFF. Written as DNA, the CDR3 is TGTGCCAGTAGTATTCGGCTAAGGGGCTGGAATGAGCAGTTCTTC. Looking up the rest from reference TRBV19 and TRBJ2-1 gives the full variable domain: DGGITQSPKYLFRKEGQNVTLSCEQNLNHDAMYWYRQDPGQGLRLIYYSQIVNDFQKGDIAEGYSVSREKKESFPLTVTSAQKNPTAFYLCASSIRLRGWNEQFFGPGTRLTVL.

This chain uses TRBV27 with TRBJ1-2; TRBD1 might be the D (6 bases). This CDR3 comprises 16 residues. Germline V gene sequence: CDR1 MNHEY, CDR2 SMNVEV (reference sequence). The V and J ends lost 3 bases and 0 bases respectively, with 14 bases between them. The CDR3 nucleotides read TGTGCCAGCAGTTTGCGTTTGGGGGCGGCTAACTATGGCTACACCTTC. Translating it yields CASSLRLGAANYGYTF.

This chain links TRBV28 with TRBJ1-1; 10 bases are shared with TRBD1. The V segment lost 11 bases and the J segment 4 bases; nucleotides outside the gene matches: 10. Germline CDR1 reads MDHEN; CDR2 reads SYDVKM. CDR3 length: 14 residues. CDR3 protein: CAGRDRGSSTEAFF. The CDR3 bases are TGTGCCGGCCGGGACAGGGGAAGTTCCACTGAAGCTTTCTTT.

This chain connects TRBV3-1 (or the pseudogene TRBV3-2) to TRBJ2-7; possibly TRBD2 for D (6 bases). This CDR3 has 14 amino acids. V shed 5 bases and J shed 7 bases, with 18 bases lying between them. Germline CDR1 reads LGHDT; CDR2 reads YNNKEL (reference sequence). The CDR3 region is CASSSRGAQEEQYF. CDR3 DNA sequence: TGTGCCAGCAGCTCCCGCGGGGCCCAGGAGGAGCAGTACTTC.

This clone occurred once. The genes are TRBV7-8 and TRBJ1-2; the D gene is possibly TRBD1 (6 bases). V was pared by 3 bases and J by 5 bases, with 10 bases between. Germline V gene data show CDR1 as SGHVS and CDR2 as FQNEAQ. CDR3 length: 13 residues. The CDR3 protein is CASSLRQDYGYTF. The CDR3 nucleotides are TGTGCCAGCAGCTTGAGACAGGATTATGGCTACACCTTC.

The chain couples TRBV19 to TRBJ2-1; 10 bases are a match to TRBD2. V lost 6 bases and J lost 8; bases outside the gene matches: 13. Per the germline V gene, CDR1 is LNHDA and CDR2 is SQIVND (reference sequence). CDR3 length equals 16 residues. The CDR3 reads CASSQASLAGVYEQFF. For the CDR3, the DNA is TGTGCCAGTAGCCAAGCGTCCCTAGCGGGAGTTTATGAGCAGTTCTTC. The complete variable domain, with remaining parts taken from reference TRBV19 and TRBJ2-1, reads DGGITQSPKYLFRKEGQNVTLSCEQNLNHDAMYWYRQDPGQGLRLIYYSQIVNDFQKGDIAEGYSVSREKKESFPLTVTSAQKNPTAFYLCASSQASLAGVYEQFFGPGTRLTVL.

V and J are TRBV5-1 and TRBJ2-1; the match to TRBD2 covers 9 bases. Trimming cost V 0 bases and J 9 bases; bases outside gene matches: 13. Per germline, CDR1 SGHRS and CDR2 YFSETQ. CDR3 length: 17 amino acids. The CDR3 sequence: CASSLAAGSGRRGEQFF. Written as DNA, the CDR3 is TGCGCCAGCAGCTTGGCCGCGGGAAGCGGGAGGAGGGGTGAGCAGTTCTTC.

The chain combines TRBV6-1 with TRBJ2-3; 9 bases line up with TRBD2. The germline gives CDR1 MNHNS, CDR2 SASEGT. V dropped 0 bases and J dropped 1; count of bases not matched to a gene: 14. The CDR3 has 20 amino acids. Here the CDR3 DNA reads TGTGCCAGCAGTGAAGCGCTTTTTCTCTACCGGACTAGCGGCACAGATACGCAGTATTTT. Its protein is CASSEALFLYRTSGTDTQYF.

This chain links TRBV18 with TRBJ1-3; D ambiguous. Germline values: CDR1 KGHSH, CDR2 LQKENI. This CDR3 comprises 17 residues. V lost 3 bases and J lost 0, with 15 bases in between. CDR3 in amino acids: CASSPSDTAYSGNTIYF. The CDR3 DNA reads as TGTGCCAGCTCACCGTCCGATACAGCTTACTCTGGAAACACCATATATTTT.

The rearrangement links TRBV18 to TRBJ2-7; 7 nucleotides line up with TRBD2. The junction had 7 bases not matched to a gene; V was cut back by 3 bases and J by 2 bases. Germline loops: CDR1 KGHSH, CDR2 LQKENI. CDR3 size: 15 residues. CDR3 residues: CASSPPGGTTYEQYF. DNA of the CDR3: TGTGCCAGCTCACCGCCCGGGGGGACTACCTACGAGCAGTACTTC.